Presented here are 10 T cell receptor beta chains from one specimen sequenced in a study of T cells in Graves' hyperthyroidism and ophthalmopathy. The source material, RNA transcripts, was used to amplify TCR beta CDR3 regions. TCR CDR3 regions were first amplified by RT-PCR with HTBI primers. TCRdb used MiXCR to reprocess the multiplex PCR reads, holding one entry per CDR3 protein. This sample yields some 380,000 distinct CDR3 sequences, of which around an eighth are seen a single time; around 21% belongs to the top ten. The sample taken for sequencing was blood. Receptor source: a man aged 25 to 40 with Graves' hyperthyroidism that later progressed to Graves' ophthalmopathy.

The V and J genes are TRBV9 and TRBJ2-1; D may correspond to TRBD1 or TRBD2 (5 bases each). The CDR3 is made up of 13 amino acids. From germline, CDR1 is SGDLS and CDR2 YYNGEE. V lost 3 bases and J 7 bases, leaving 11 bases between the germline ends. CDR3 sequence (DNA): TGTGCCAGCAGCGCATCCGGGGCGAATGAGCAGTTCTTC. It yields the protein CASSASGANEQFF.

This clonotype appeared many times. The chain combines TRBV3-1 with TRBJ2-5, with 12 nucleotides matching TRBD2. Germline trimming cut 6 bases from V and 5 bases from J; bases unmatched to any gene: 10. CDR3 length equals 16 residues. CDR1 LGHDT and CDR2 YNNKEL come from the germline V gene (reference sequence). CDR3 bases: TGTGCCAGCAGTCCTAGCGGGGGGGCCCATAGGGAGACCCAGTACTTC. Amino acids: CASSPSGGAHRETQYF.

The genes are TRBV7-9 and TRBJ2-1; TRBD1 is a possible D gene (6 bases). CDR1 SEHNR and CDR2 FQNEAQ come from the germline V gene (reference sequence). The length of the CDR3 is 13 residues. Trimming stripped 4 bases from V and 6 bases from J, with 10 bases between. The CDR3 coding sequence is TGTGCCAGCAGCTCACAGGGTTGCAATGAGCAGTTCTTC. As protein: CASSSQGCNEQFF.

This clonotype was observed many times. The chain couples TRBV11-1 to TRBJ1-2; 7 bases map to TRBD1. This CDR3 has 13 residues. Germline V gives CDR1 SGHAT, CDR2 FQDESV (reference sequence). With 2 bases clipped from V and 7 bases from J, the junction kept 4 bases outside the gene matches. CDR3 nucleotides: TGTGCCAGCAGCTTACAAGGGGGCCGTGGCTACACCTTC. Translated: CASSLQGGRGYTF.

This clonotype was observed at least ten times. The gene calls are TRBV10-1 and TRBJ2-5; tentatively, D is TRBD1 (6 bases). CDR1 and CDR2 from the germline V gene are WNHNN and SYGVQD (reference sequence). The CDR3 has 15 residues. The V and J ends lost 2 bases and 0 bases respectively, with 10 bases between them. The CDR3 spells CASSEAQGNQETQYF. CDR3 in DNA: TGCGCCAGCAGTGAGGCACAGGGTAACCAAGAGACCCAGTACTTC.

This clonotype has ten or more counts. The chain carries TRBV10-3 and TRBJ1-6; unclear D gene. There are 13 residues in the CDR3. V was shortened by 3 bases and J by 4 bases, with 4 bases between the two germline ends. Germline loops: CDR1 ENHRY, CDR2 SYGVKD. The CDR3: CAISEGYNSPLHF. DNA for the CDR3: TGTGCCATCAGTGAAGGGTATAATTCACCCCTCCACTTT.

This chain links TRBV19 with TRBJ2-5, with D possibly TRBD2 on 6 matching bases. The CDR3 has 13 amino acids. Germline CDR1 reads LNHDA; CDR2 reads SQIVND (reference sequence). Trimming took off 6 bases at V and 1 base at J, with 9 bases between the two ends. The CDR3 sequence is CASRRDFQETQYF. The DNA of the CDR3 is TGTGCCAGTAGGCGGGACTTCCAAGAGACCCAGTACTTC.

This clonotype has at least ten counts. V is TRBV2 and J is TRBJ1-1; D gene unclear. This CDR3 comprises 14 residues. Germline V CDR1 and CDR2: SNHLY, FYNNEI. V lost 5 bases to trimming and J lost 9 bases, with 19 bases between them. CDR3 amino acids: CASSSLFGPNQAFF. CDR3 nucleotides: TGTGCCAGCAGTTCCTTGTTCGGCCCCAACCAAGCTTTCTTT.

This clonotype appeared many times. This chain joins TRBV24-1 and TRBJ2-2; D gene unclear. CDR3 size: 12 residues. Trimming removed 9 bases at V and 7 bases at J, with 11 bases between. Looked up from germline, CDR1 is KGHDR and CDR2 is SFDVKD. The CDR3 DNA reads TGTGCCACCCGAGAGTTGAGCGGGGAGCTGTTTTTT. It specifies CATRELSGELFF.

This clonotype came up many times. This chain joins TRBV11-2 and TRBJ2-5; D gene ambiguous. V lost 6 bases and J lost 5, with 7 bases in between. Germline CDR1 and CDR2: SGHAT and FQNNGV. This CDR3 contains 11 residues. CDR3 DNA sequence: TGTGCCAGCAGTCATAGCGAGACCCAGTACTTC. This encodes CASSHSETQYF.